The entry below describes one T cell receptor (beta chain). The sample is drawn from a study of T cell changes during pregnancy in multiple sclerosis. Produced via immunoSEQ multiplex PCR; TCRdb's table is partial and in-frame only. This sample has approximately 30,000 clones, with roughly 88% found just once. Material: CD8+ T cells from peripheral blood mononuclear cells, obtained after pregnancy. The source is a female donor with multiple sclerosis, enrolled in a pregnancy study.

CDR3 in amino acids: CASSSGGWTGELFF. The CDR3 region has the DNA TGTGCCAGCAGCTCAGGGGGGTGGACCGGGGAGCTGTTTTTT. The chain joins TRBV7-3 to TRBJ2-2; a weak D match, TRBD1 (7 bases). With 4 bases removed from V and 5 bases from J, the gap between germline ends came to 11 bases. Looked up from germline, CDR1 is SGHTA and CDR2 is FQGTGA. The CDR3 length is 14 residues.